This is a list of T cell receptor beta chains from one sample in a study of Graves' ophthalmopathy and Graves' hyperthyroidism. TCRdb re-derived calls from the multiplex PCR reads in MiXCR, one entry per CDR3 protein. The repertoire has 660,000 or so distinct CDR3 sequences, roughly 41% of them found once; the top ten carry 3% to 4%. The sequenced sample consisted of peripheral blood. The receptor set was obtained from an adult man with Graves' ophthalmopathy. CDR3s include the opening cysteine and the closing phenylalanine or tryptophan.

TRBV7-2	CASSSDRVNQPQHF
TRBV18	CASSPPSGQGFQPQHF
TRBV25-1	CASSQDDGYDSGNTMYF
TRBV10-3	CASSYQDSHQPQHF
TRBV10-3	CAISKAGTDTGELFF
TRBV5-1	CASSSVGYEQYF
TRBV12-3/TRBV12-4	CASSFAGASNQPQHF
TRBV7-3	CASSLRGASGANVLTF
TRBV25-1	CASSESPGAGRQETQYF
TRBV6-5	CASSYKAGGDQPQHF